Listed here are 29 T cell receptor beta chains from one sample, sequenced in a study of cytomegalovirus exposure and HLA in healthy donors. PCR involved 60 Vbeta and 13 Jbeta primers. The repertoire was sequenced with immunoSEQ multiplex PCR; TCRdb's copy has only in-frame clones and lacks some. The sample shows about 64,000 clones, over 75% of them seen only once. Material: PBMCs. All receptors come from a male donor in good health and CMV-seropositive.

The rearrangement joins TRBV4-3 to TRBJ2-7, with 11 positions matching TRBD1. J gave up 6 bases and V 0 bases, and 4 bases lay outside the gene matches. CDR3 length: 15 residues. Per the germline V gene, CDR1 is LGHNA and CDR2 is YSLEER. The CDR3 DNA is TGCGCCAGCAGCCAAGAAAGGACAGGGGGCTCCGAGCAGTACTTC. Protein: CASSQERTGGSEQYF.

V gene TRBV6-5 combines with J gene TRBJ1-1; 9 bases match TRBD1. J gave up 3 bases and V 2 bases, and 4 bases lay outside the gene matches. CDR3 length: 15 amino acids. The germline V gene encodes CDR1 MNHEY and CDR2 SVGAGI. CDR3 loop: CASSYTGQGYTEAFF. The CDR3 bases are TGTGCCAGCAGTTACACTGGACAGGGGTACACTGAAGCTTTCTTT.

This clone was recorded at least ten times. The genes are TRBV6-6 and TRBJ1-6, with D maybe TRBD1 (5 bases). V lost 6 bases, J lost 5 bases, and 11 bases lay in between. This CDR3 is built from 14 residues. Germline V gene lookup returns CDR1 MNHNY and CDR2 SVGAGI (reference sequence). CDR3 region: CASRTGRDNSPLHF. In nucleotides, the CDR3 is TGTGCCAGCAGAACAGGACGGGATAATTCACCCCTCCACTTT.

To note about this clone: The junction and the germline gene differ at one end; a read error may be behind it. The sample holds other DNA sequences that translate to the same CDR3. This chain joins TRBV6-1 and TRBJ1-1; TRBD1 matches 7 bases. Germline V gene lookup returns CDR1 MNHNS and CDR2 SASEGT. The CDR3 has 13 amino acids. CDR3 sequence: CASRIQGHTEAFF. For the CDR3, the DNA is TGTGCCAGCAGGATACAGGGGCACACGGAAGCTTTCTTT.

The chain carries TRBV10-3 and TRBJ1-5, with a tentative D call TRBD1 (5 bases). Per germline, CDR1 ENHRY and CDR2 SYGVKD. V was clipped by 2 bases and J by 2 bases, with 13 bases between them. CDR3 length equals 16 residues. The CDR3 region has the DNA TGTGCCATCAGTGAGGACAGCCCCGCGGGCAATCAGCCCCAGCATTTT. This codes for CAISEDSPAGNQPQHF.

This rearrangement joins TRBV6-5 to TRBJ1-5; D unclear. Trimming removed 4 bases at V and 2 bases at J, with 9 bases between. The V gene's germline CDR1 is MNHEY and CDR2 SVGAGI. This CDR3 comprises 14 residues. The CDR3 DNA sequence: TGTGCCAGCAGTTCCCCCCGAGGCAATCAGCCCCAGCATTTT. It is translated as CASSSPRGNQPQHF.

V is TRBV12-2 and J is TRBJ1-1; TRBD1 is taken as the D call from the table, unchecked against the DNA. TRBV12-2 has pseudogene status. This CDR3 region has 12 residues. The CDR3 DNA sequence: TGTGCAAGTCGCTTTTACAGGGTCGAAGCTTTCTTT. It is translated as CASRFYRVEAFF.

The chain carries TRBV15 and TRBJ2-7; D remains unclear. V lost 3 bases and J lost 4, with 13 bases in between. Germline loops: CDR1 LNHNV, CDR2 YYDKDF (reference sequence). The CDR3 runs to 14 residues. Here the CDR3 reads CATSRRPAQYEQYF. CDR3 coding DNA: TGTGCCACCAGCAGGCGCCCAGCGCAGTACGAGCAGTACTTC.

CDR3 coding DNA: TGTGCCAGTAGTATAGATCCTCCGGGACAGGGACAAGAGACCCAGTACTTC. The encoded protein is CASSIDPPGQGQETQYF. The V and J genes are TRBV19 and TRBJ2-5, with 9 nucleotides matching TRBD1. Germline CDR1 LNHDA, CDR2 SQIVND (reference sequence). Losses at the gene ends were 0 bases for V and 2 bases for J; bases not matched to a gene: 7. The CDR3 length is 17 residues.

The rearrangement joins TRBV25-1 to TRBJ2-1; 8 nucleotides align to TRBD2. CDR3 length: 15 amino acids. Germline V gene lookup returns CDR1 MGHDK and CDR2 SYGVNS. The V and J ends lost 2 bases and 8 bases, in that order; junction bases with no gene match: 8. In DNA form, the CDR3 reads TGTGCCAGCAGTGAAGGGACGGGGGGGCGGGATGAGCAGTTCTTC. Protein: CASSEGTGGRDEQFF.

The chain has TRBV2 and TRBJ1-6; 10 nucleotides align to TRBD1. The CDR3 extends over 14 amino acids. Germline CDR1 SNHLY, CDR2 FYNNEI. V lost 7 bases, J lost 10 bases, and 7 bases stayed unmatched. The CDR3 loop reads CASTRQGALSPLHF. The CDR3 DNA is TGTGCCAGCACCCGACAGGGGGCTCTGTCACCCCTCCACTTT.

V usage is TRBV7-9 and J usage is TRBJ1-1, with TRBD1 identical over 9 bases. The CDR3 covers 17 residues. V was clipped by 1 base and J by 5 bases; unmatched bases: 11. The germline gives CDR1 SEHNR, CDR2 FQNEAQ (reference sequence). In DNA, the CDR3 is TGTGCCAGCAGCTTAGGATTTACAGGGGGCCCGAGGACTGAAGCTTTCTTT. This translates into CASSLGFTGGPRTEAFF.

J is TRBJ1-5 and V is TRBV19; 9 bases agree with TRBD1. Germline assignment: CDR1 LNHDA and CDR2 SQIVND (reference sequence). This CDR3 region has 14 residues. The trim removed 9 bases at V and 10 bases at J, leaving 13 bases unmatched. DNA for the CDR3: TGTGCCAGCCGGACAGGGGCGTCAGGGGGACCCCAGCATTTT. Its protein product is CASRTGASGGPQHF.

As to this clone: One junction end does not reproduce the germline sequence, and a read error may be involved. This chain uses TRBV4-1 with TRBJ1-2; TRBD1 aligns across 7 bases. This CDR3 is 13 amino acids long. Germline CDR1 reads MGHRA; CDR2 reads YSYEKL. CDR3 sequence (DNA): TGCGCCGGCAGCCAAGGGACAGTTGCTGGCTACACCTTC. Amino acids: CAGSQGTVAGYTF.

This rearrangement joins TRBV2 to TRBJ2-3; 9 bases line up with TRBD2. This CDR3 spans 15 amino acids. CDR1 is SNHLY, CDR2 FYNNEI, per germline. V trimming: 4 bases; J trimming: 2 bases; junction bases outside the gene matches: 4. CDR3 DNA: TGTGCCAGCAGTGGACTAGCGGAAGCCACAGATACGCAGTATTTT. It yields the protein CASSGLAEATDTQYF. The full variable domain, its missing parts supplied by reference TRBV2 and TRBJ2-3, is EPEVTQTPSHQVTQMGQEVILRCVPISNHLYFYWYRQILGQKVEFLVSFYNNEISEKSEIFDDQFSVERPDGSNFTLKIRSTKLEDSAMYFCASSGLAEATDTQYFGPGTRLTVL.

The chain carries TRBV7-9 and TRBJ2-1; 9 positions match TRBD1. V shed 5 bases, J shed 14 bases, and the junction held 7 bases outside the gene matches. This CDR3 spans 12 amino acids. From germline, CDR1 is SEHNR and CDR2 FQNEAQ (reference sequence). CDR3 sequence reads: CASSPVGTGKFF. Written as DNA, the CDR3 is TGTGCCAGCAGCCCCGTTGGGACAGGGAAGTTCTTC.

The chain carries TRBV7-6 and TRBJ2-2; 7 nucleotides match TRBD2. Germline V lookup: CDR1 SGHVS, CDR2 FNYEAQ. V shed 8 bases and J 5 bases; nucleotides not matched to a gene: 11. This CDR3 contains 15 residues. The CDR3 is CASGWEGLGTGELFF. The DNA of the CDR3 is TGTGCCAGCGGTTGGGAGGGCCTGGGGACCGGGGAGCTGTTTTTT.

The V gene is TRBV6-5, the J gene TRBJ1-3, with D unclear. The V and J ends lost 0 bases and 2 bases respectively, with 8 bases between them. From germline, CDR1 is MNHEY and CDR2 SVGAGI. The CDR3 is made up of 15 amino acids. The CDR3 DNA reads TGTGCCAGCAGTTACTCCCTGGCCGCTGGAAACACCATATATTTT. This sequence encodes CASSYSLAAGNTIYF.

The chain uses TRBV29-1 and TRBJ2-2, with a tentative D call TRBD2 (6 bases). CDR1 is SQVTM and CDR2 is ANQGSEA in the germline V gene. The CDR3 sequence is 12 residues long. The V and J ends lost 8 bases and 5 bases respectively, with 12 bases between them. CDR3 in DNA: TGCAGCATTTGGGGGGATACCGGGGAGCTGTTTTTT. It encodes CSIWGDTGELFF.

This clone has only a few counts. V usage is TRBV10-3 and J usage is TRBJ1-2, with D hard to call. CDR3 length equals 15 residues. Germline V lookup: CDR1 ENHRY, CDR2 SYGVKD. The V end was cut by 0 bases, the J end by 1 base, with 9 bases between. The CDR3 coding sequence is TGTGCCATCAGTGAGTCTCCGGGTTATAACTATGGCTACACCTTC. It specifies CAISESPGYNYGYTF.

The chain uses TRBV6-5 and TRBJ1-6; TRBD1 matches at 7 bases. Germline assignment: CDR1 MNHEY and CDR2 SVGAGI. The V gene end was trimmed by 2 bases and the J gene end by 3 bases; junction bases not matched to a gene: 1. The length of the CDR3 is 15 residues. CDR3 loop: CASSYRDSYNSPLHF. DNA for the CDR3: TGTGCCAGCAGTTACCGGGACAGCTATAATTCACCCCTCCACTTT.

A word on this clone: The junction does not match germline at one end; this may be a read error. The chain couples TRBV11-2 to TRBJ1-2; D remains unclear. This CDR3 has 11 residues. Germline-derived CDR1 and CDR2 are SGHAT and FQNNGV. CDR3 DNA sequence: TGTGCCAGCAGCTTATTAATTGCTACTAACTTC. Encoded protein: CASSLLIATNF.

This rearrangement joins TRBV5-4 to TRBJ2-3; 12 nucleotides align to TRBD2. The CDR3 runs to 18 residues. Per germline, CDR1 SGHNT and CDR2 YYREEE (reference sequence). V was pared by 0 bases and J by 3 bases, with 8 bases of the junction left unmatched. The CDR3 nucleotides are TGTGCCAGCAGCTTGGAAGGGGTCGGGACTAGCGGGACAGATACGCAGTATTTT. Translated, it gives CASSLEGVGTSGTDTQYF.

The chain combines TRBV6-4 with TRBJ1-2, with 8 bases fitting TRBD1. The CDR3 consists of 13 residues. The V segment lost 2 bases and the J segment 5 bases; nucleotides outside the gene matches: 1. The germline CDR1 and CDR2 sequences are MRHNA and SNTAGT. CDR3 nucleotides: TGTGCCAGCAGTGACAACAGGGGGTATGGCTACACCTTC. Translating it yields CASSDNRGYGYTF.

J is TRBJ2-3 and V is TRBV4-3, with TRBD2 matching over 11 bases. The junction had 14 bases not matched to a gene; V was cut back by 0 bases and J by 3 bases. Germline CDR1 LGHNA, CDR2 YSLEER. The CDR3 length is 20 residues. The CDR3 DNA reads TGCGCCAGCAGCCAAGATATAGCGGGGGGGCCAGTTGGACGGACAGATACGCAGTATTTT. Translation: CASSQDIAGGPVGRTDTQYF.

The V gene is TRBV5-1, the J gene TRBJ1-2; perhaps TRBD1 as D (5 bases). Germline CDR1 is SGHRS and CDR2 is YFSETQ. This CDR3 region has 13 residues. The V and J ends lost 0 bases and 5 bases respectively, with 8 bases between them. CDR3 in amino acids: CASSLAAGYGYTF. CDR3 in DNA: TGCGCCAGCAGCTTGGCGGCAGGGTATGGCTACACCTTC.

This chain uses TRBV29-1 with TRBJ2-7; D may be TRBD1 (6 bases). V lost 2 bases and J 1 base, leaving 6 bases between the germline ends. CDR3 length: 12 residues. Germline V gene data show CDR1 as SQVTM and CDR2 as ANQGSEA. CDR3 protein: CSVEQGSYEQYF. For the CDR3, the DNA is TGCAGCGTTGAACAGGGGTCCTACGAGCAGTACTTC.

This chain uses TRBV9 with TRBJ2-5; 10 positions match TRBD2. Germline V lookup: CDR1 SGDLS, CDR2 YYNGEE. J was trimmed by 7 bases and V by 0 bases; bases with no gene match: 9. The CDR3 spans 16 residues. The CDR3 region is CASSVDSGGTSGTQYF. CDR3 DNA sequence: TGTGCCAGCAGCGTAGATAGCGGGGGGACCTCCGGGACCCAGTACTTC. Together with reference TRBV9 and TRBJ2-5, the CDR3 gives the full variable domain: DSGVTQTPKHLITATGQRVTLRCSPRSGDLSVYWYQQSLDQGLQFLIQYYNGEERAKGNILERFSAQQFPDLHSELNLSSLELGDSALYFCASSVDSGGTSGTQYFGPGTRLLVL.

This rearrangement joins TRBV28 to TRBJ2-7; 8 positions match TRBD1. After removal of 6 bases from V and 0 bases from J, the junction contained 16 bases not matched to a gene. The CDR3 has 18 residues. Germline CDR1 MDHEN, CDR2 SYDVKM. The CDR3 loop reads CASRVRDRLAASSYEQYF. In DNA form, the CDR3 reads TGTGCCAGCAGGGTTAGGGACAGGCTCGCTGCCAGCTCCTACGAGCAGTACTTC.